The clone carrying this T cell receptor beta chain has just a few counts. The antigen is undetermined. The same CDR3 can be traced to other DNA sequences in this sample. PBMCs were stained for CD3, CD4 and CD8, and CD4+ and CD8+ T cells were sorted. Extracted from the samples, RNA was reverse transcribed into cDNA to serve as the sequencing template. Sequencing was performed with immunoSEQ multiplex PCR; in TCRdb, only in-frame clones are kept and a portion is missing. Found here are around 160,000 clones, about 90% of them singletons; the top ten hold roughly 16%. The CDR3 totals 14 residues. Germline lookup yields CDR1 LNHDA and CDR2 SQIVND (reference sequence). V dropped 4 bases and J dropped 3 bases, with 10 bases sitting between them. This sample was taken from a study of CD8+ T cells in alopecia areata. Study-level findings and limits: Alphabeta T cells residing in normal skin are also sequenced in scalp samples.

The chain links TRBV19 to TRBJ2-1, with D perhaps matching TRBD2 (6 bases). Sequenced material: CD8+ T cells sorted from blood, taken at week 0. This sequence was found in a human donor with alopecia areata. CDR3 nucleotides: TGTGCCAGTAGTAAAGGCGGGGACTACAATGAGCAGTTCTTC. Amino acids: CASSKGGDYNEQFF.